Listed here are 23 T cell receptor beta chains from one sample, sequenced in a study of cytomegalovirus exposure and HLA in healthy donors. PCR employed 60 Vbeta and 13 Jbeta primers. Some clones are missing from TCRdb's copy, which holds only in-frame ones; the method was immunoSEQ multiplex PCR. The repertoire consists of 90,000 to 140,000 clones, with 65% to 85% occurring once and the leading ten covering approximately 5.1%. Sequencing used PBMCs. These receptors all stem from a male donor in good health and CMV-seronegative.

J is TRBJ2-3 and V is TRBV21-1; the DNA was not used to check the table's D call, TRBD2. TRBV21-1 is recorded as a pseudogene. The CDR3 consists of 18 residues. The CDR3 region is CASSTPGTSGRTTDTQYF. The DNA of the CDR3 is TGTGCCAGCAGCACACCCGGGACTAGCGGGAGGACCACAGATACGCAGTATTTT.

DNA of the CDR3: TGCGCCAGCAGCTTGGGGCTAGCGGGAGGGCCCCTTTACAATGAGCAGTTCTTC. Protein sequence: CASSLGLAGGPLYNEQFF. The chain employs TRBV5-1 and TRBJ2-1; TRBD2 matches 12 bases. CDR3 length equals 18 residues. The germline CDR1 and CDR2 sequences are SGHRS and YFSETQ. Trimming at V came to 0 bases and at J to 4 bases, leaving 8 bases not matched to a gene.

This rearrangement joins TRBV6-5 to TRBJ2-7; a possible D gene is TRBD1 (6 bases). The ends were cut back, 4 bases at V and 2 bases at J, with 15 bases in the middle. The germline V gene has CDR1 MNHEY and CDR2 SVGAGI. The CDR3 is 15 amino acids. The CDR3 sequence: CASSSFPGQAYEQYF. The DNA for the CDR3 is TGTGCCAGCAGTTCGTTTCCGGGACAAGCCTACGAGCAGTACTTC.

CDR3 amino acids: CASSLGTGARSDTQYF. For the CDR3, the DNA is TGCGCCAGCAGCTTGGGGACGGGAGCGCGTTCAGATACGCAGTATTTT. The chain uses TRBV5-1 and TRBJ2-3, with D perhaps matching TRBD2 (6 bases). Trimming pared 0 bases from V and 4 bases from J, leaving 15 bases between. CDR1 and CDR2 (germline): SGHRS, YFSETQ. This CDR3 comprises 16 residues.

CDR3 in DNA: TGTGCCAGTAGTCCCTACAGCTCTGGGGCCAACGTCCTGACTTTC. Translating it yields CASSPYSSGANVLTF. This chain links TRBV19 with TRBJ2-6, with unresolved D. V shed 5 bases and J shed 0 bases, with 8 bases lying between them. CDR3 length equals 15 residues. Germline values: CDR1 LNHDA, CDR2 SQIVND (reference sequence).

The genes are TRBV10-3 and TRBJ2-7; possible D gene TRBD2, 7 bases. V was pared by 10 bases and J by 3 bases, with 16 bases between. CDR3 length equals 13 residues. Germline V gene lookup returns CDR1 ENHRY and CDR2 SYGVKD. The CDR3 region is CATSAGQVYEQYF. Written as DNA, the CDR3 is TGTGCCACTTCAGCGGGACAAGTCTACGAGCAGTACTTC.

DNA of the CDR3: TGTGCCAGCAGCTTGGGAGATCAGCCCCAGCATTTT. Translated: CASSLGDQPQHF. V gene TRBV5-4 combines with J gene TRBJ1-5, with D uncertain. The CDR3 is 12 amino acids. Germline V CDR1 and CDR2: SGHNT, YYREEE (reference sequence). Trimming took off 0 bases at V and 5 bases at J, with 3 bases between the two ends. Full variable domain (outside the CDR3, taken from reference TRBV5-4 and TRBJ1-5): ETGVTQSPTHLIKTRGQQVTLRCSSQSGHNTVSWYQQALGQGPQFIFQYYREEENGRGNFPPRFSGLQFPNYSSELNVNALELDDSALYLCASSLGDQPQHFGDGTRLSIL.

V usage is TRBV2 and J usage is TRBJ1-5; 10 nucleotides agree with TRBD1. The germline V gene has CDR1 SNHLY and CDR2 FYNNEI. The CDR3 sequence is 14 residues long. Trimming cost V 5 bases and J 6 bases; bases outside gene matches: 4. The CDR3 loop reads CASSTGQGGQPQHF. The CDR3 bases are TGTGCCAGCAGTACCGGACAGGGGGGTCAGCCCCAGCATTTT.

CDR3 sequence reads: CASSVEGTGGGGGQFF. Written as DNA, the CDR3 is TGTGCCAGCAGCGTAGAGGGAACAGGGGGTGGAGGTGGGCAGTTCTTC. The V and J genes are TRBV9 and TRBJ2-1, with TRBD1 matching 8 bases. The CDR3 extends over 16 amino acids. Per germline, CDR1 SGDLS and CDR2 YYNGEE. The junction had 14 bases not matched to a gene; V was cut back by 0 bases and J by 12 bases.

The V call is TRBV4-2, the J call TRBJ2-1; 14 nucleotides align to TRBD2. The length of the CDR3 is 17 residues. After removal of 4 bases from V and 7 bases from J, the junction contained 9 bases not matched to a gene. CDR1 LGHNA and CDR2 YNFKEQ come from the germline V gene. CDR3 DNA sequence: TGTGCCAGCAGCCCCGGGCAGGGACTAGCGGGAGTAAATGAGCAGTTCTTC. It translates to CASSPGQGLAGVNEQFF.

The rearrangement uses TRBV5-4 and TRBJ2-7; 9 positions agree with TRBD1. Trimming at V came to 4 bases and at J to 6 bases, leaving 8 bases not matched to a gene. From germline, CDR1 is SGHNT and CDR2 YYREEE (reference sequence). This CDR3 has 14 residues. The CDR3 DNA is TGTGCCAGCAGCGCCGGGACAGGGAAGGGCGAGCAGTACTTC. Protein sequence: CASSAGTGKGEQYF.

V gene TRBV7-9 combines with J gene TRBJ2-3; D ambiguous. Germline loops: CDR1 SEHNR, CDR2 FQNEAQ (reference sequence). Trimming removed 3 bases at V and 0 bases at J, with 10 bases between. This CDR3 has 15 amino acids. This chain's CDR3 is CASSLSTRSTDTQYF. For the CDR3, the DNA is TGTGCCAGCAGCTTGTCTACGCGAAGCACAGATACGCAGTATTTT. The complete variable domain, with remaining parts taken from reference TRBV7-9 and TRBJ2-3, reads DTGVSQNPRHKITKRGQNVTFRCDPISEHNRLYWYRQTLGQGPEFLTYFQNEAQLEKSRLLSDRFSAERPKGSFSTLEIQRTEQGDSAMYLCASSLSTRSTDTQYFGPGTRLTVL.

This clone was picked up one time. The J gene is TRBJ2-7, the V gene TRBV11-2; 10 bases match TRBD2. V was clipped by 5 bases and J by 5 bases; unmatched bases: 6. CDR3 length: 14 amino acids. Germline assignment: CDR1 SGHAT and CDR2 FQNNGV. As DNA, the CDR3 is TGTGCCAGCAGCATTCTAGCGGGAGCCCACGAGCAGTACTTC. It specifies CASSILAGAHEQYF. Supplemented by reference TRBV11-2 and TRBJ2-7, the full variable domain reads EAGVAQSPRYKIIEKRQSVAFWCNPISGHATLYWYQQILGQGPKLLIQFQNNGVVDDSQLPKDRFSAERLKGVDSTLKIQPAKLEDSAVYLCASSILAGAHEQYFGPGTRLTVT.

This clone appeared a few times. V and J are TRBV5-1 and TRBJ1-1; 10 nucleotides agree with TRBD1. This CDR3 comprises 17 residues. CDR1 and CDR2 (germline): SGHRS, YFSETQ. J gave up 4 bases and V 4 bases, and 13 bases lay outside the gene matches. CDR3 sequence (DNA): TGCGCCAGCAGCGTCTCCGGGACAGGGGAATGGGGCACTGAAGCTTTCTTT. Its protein product is CASSVSGTGEWGTEAFF.

CDR3 sequence reads: CASSQISGPANTGELFF. CDR3 bases: TGTGCCAGCAGCCAAATTAGCGGGCCTGCGAACACCGGGGAGCTGTTTTTT. The chain carries TRBV7-2 and TRBJ2-2, with 7 bases matching TRBD2. CDR3 length: 17 residues. Trimming cost V 5 bases and J 0 bases; bases outside gene matches: 9. Germline assignment: CDR1 SGHTA and CDR2 FQGNSA.

The chain has TRBV7-3 and TRBJ2-5; tentative D call: TRBD2 (6 bases). This CDR3 comprises 15 residues. Germline V CDR1 and CDR2: SGHTA, FQGTGA. Between the trimmed V and J ends, which lost 2 bases and 5 bases, there was a span of 15 bases. The DNA for the CDR3 is TGTGCCAGCAGCTTAGGGGTAACTAGCACGGAGACCCAGTACTTC. It translates to CASSLGVTSTETQYF.

The rearrangement joins TRBV9 to TRBJ2-1; D may be TRBD2 (5 bases). Germline CDR1 SGDLS, CDR2 YYNGEE. V dropped 2 bases and J dropped 9 bases, with 9 bases sitting between them. This CDR3 comprises 12 residues. In nucleotides, the CDR3 is TGTGCCAGCAGCGTGACCGGGGTTGAGCAGTTCTTC. Translation: CASSVTGVEQFF.

The chain combines TRBV2 with TRBJ2-3; perhaps TRBD2 as D (5 bases). The V gene's germline CDR1 is SNHLY and CDR2 FYNNEI. The CDR3 spans 12 residues. V lost 8 bases and J lost 2, with 8 bases in between. DNA for the CDR3: TGTGCCAGCGGGAGTAACACAGATACGCAGTATTTT. Amino acids: CASGSNTDTQYF.

The chain employs TRBV27 and TRBJ1-2; 9 bases match TRBD1. CDR1 and CDR2 (germline): MNHEY, SMNVEV (reference sequence). V was pared by 0 bases and J by 8 bases, with 10 bases of the junction left unmatched. This CDR3 has 16 residues. In DNA, the CDR3 is TGTGCCAGCAGTTTATCGACCGGGACAGGGTACTGGGGCTACACCTTC. Protein: CASSLSTGTGYWGYTF.

Comments on this clone: One junction end does not reproduce the germline sequence, and a read error may be involved. V and J are TRBV7-9 and TRBJ2-7; unclear D gene. Germline CDR1 reads SEHNR; CDR2 reads FQNEAQ (reference sequence). The CDR3 sequence is 13 residues long. The DNA for the CDR3 is TGTTCCAGCAGCGCTCCAGTGAACCACGAGCAGTACTTC. It translates to CSSSAPVNHEQYF.

The chain recombines TRBV4-3 with TRBJ1-2; 7 bases line up with TRBD1. The junction had 6 bases not matched to a gene; V was cut back by 0 bases and J by 8 bases. This CDR3 has 14 residues. In germline, CDR1 is LGHNA, CDR2 YSLEER. DNA of the CDR3: TGCGCCAGCAGCCAAGAGAAGGGGGCGGCAGGCTACACCTTC. Translated, it gives CASSQEKGAAGYTF.

This sequence joins TRBV9 and TRBJ2-1; tentative D call: TRBD1 (5 bases). The V gene's germline CDR1 is SGDLS and CDR2 YYNGEE. V shed 0 bases and J shed 2 bases, with 9 bases lying between them. The CDR3 is made up of 15 amino acids. In DNA form, the CDR3 reads TGTGCCAGCAGCGTAGTTGGGGCCCCCTACAATGAGCAGTTCTTC. It is translated as CASSVVGAPYNEQFF.

The chain combines TRBV18 with TRBJ1-6, with D maybe TRBD1 (6 bases). The CDR3 loop spans 14 amino acids. Trimming took off 5 bases at V and 7 bases at J, with 12 bases between the two ends. The germline V gene encodes CDR1 KGHSH and CDR2 LQKENI. CDR3 sequence reads: CASSNRAENSPLHF. The CDR3 DNA is TGTGCCAGCTCAAACAGGGCTGAGAATTCACCCCTCCACTTT.